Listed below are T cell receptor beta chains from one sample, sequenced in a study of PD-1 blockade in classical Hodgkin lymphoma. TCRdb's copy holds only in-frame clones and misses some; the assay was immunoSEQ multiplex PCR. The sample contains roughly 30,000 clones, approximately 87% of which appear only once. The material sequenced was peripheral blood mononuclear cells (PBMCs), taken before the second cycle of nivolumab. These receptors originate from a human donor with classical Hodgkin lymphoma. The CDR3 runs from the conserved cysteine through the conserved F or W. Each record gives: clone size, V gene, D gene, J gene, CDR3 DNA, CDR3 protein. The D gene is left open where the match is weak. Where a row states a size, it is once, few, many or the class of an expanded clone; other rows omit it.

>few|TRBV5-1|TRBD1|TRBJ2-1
TGCGCCAGCAGCTCGGGACAGGGGGCCTACAATGAGCAGTTCTTC
CASSSGQGAYNEQFF
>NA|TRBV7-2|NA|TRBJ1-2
TGTGCCAGCAGCTTAGCTCGGACAGTCTATGGCTACACCTTC
CASSLARTVYGYTF
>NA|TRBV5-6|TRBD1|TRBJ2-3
TGTGCCAGCAGCTTTCTAGTTACGGGACAGGGAGGGACAGATACGCAGTATTTT
CASSFLVTGQGGTDTQYF
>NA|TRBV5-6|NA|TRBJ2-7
TGTGCCAGCAGTCCGGGCCCAAATTACGAGCAGTACTTC
CASSPGPNYEQYF
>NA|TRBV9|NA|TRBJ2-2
TGTGCCAGCAGCTTAGCGTCTGGCCGAACGAACACCGGGGAGCTGTTTTTT
CASSLASGRTNTGELFF
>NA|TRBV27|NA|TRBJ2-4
TGTGCCAGCAGTCCTACCACCAAAAACATTCAGTACTTC
CASSPTTKNIQYF
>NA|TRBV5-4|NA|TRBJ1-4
TGTGCCAGCAGCCAAGGTCGACATGAAAAACTGTTTTTT
CASSQGRHEKLFF
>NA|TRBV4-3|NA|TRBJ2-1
TGCGCCAGCAGCCAGTGGACCCACGGTGGGCAGTTCTTC
CASSQWTHGGQFF
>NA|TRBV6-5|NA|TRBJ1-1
TGTGCCAGCGGGATGGGGGGGAAGACTGAAGCTTTCTTT
CASGMGGKTEAFF
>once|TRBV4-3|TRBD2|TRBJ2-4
TGCGCCAGCAGCCAAATGACTAGCGCAAACATTCAGTACTTC
CASSQMTSANIQYF
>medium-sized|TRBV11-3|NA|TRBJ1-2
TGTGCCAGCAGCTTAGTCGGGTTGTATGGCTACACCTTC
CASSLVGLYGYTF
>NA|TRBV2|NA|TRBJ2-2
TGTGCCAGCAAAGACAGGAACACCGGGGAGCTGTTTTTT
CASKDRNTGELFF
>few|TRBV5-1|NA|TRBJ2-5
TGCGCCAGCAGCTTGGAAGGTGGGTTCAGAGAGACCCAGTACTTC
CASSLEGGFRETQYF
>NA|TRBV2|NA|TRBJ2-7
TGTGCCAGCAGTGTTCCTAGCGCGAGCTCCTACGAGCAGTACTTC
CASSVPSASSYEQYF
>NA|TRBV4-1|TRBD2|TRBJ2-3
TGCGCCAGCAGGGGCGGGGGGGCCGGAGATACGCAGTATTTT
CASRGGGAGDTQYF
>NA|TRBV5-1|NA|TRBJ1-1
TGCGCCAGCAGCTTAAACCCACCCCAGAACACTGAAGCTTTCTTT
CASSLNPPQNTEAFF